This is a list of T cell receptor beta chains from one sample in a study of molecular identifiers for immune sequencing clone quantification. TCRdb itself ran the PCR reads through MiXCR, one entry per CDR3 protein. The profile shows about 640,000 distinct CDR3 sequences, 20% of them singletons. Sequences were obtained from naive CD8+ T cells from blood, with Jurkat cell RNA spiked in. The receptors were gathered from a human donor in good health. Some libraries in this study had Jurkat cell RNA spiked in. CDR3s include the opening cysteine and the closing phenylalanine or tryptophan. The size field is filled for only some rows; it gives once, few, many or a size class.

TRBV27	TRBJ2-6	many	CASRGLGANVLTF
TRBV2	TRBJ2-7	many	CASMAAGGSLEQYF
TRBV6-2/TRBV6-3	TRBJ1-5	few	CASSTGQFINQPQHF
TRBV6-2/TRBV6-3	TRBJ2-2	.	CASSYYPGLYANTGELFF
TRBV6-5	TRBJ1-3	many	CASSYGSGGNTIYF
TRBV7-9	TRBJ2-6	many	CASRDTSGANVLTF
TRBV4-3	TRBJ2-7	many	CASSQDRGVSGYEQYF
TRBV6-2/TRBV6-3	TRBJ2-3	many	CASTPLGEISTDTQYF
TRBV19	TRBJ2-7	many	CASSNGVAYEQYF
TRBV4-3	TRBJ1-5	many	CASSQDRRDDQPQHF
TRBV4-1	TRBJ1-3	few	CASSPQTGLENTIYF
TRBV20-1	TRBJ2-1	many	CSAIGLAGGGVYNEQFF
TRBV20-1	TRBJ2-7	many	CSAGGTIQYEQYF
TRBV19	TRBJ1-1	.	CASSMRGTDTEAFF
TRBV7-9	TRBJ2-3	many	CASSSMVDTQYF
TRBV6-5	TRBJ1-2	many	CASSNYGYTF
TRBV4-3	TRBJ1-1	many	CASSATTASEAFF
TRBV20-1	TRBJ2-7	many	CSARDLRQASYEQYF
TRBV6-5	TRBJ2-7	many	CASSYGSGVEEQYF
TRBV12-5	TRBJ1-2	few	CASGSAAGGDGYTF
TRBV18	TRBJ2-7	many	CASSPGLAGESEQYF
TRBV14	TRBJ2-3	many	CASSPWSTDTQYF
TRBV10-3	TRBJ2-3	many	CAISEYSGGADTQYF
TRBV6-5	TRBJ2-5	many	CASSSLAGSQETQYF
TRBV10-3	TRBJ1-2	few	CAISETGMNYGYTF
TRBV21-1	TRBJ1-5	many	CASSKFRGKSNQPQHF